This entry describes one T cell receptor beta chain. Its antigen is still unknown. Using its own MiXCR run on the reads, TCRdb lists one record per CDR3 protein. Here the sample spans some 940,000 distinct CDR3 sequences, around 32% being singletons. The sample comes from a study of T cell repertoires in cytomegalovirus infection. Study-level background: HLA-B-restricted CMV epitopes that are well studied, plus recently identified HLA-C-restricted ones, were used by the study. From public TCR beta signatures came an indication of both CMV infection and matching HLA type.

The germline V gene has CDR1 SQVTM and CDR2 ANQGSEA. This CDR3 is 16 amino acids long. V was pared by 4 bases and J by 1 base, with 10 bases of the junction left unmatched. Whole-study findings and limits: Dominating the ex vivo response were HLA-C-restricted CMV-specific TCR beta clonotypes. Cumulated frequencies of public TCR beta families served to identify carriers of CMV plus the relevant HLA.

The chain links TRBV29-1 to TRBJ2-3; 8 bases fit TRBD2. This receptor was identified in a human donor in good health (CMV status not recorded). Some clones in this sample may be carry-over from other donors' samples. Source: cultured CD8+ T cells from PBMCs, taken from culture after CMV antigen stimulation. CDR3 DNA sequence: TGCAGCGTTGGTGATGTCGGGGGGGTTGGCACAGATACGCAGTATTTT. Translating it yields CSVGDVGGVGTDTQYF.